The entry below gives a single TCR beta chain sequence along with its context. The antigen remains unidentified. Germline V lookup: CDR1 SGHTA, CDR2 FQGNSA. The CDR3 has 13 amino acids. The trim removed 4 bases at V and 9 bases at J, leaving 8 bases unmatched. From the reads, TCRdb called clonotypes with MiXCR, one entry per CDR3 protein. This repertoire shows hundreds of thousands of distinct CDR3 sequences, 30% to 35% found once; its top ten account for around a sixth. The sample originates from a study of T cell repertoires in cytomegalovirus infection. The genes are TRBV7-2 and TRBJ2-7, with 8 bases lining up with TRBD1. This TCR was sampled from a human donor in good health (CMV status not recorded). Some clones in this sample may be carry-over from other donors' samples. Sequencing used cultured PBMCs, obtained from culture after CMV antigen stimulation. The CDR3 loop reads CASSSGQGLAQYF. The CDR3 bases are TGTGCCAGCAGCTCAGGACAGGGCCTCGCGCAGTACTTC. Full variable domain (rest looked up from reference TRBV7-2 and TRBJ2-7): GAGVSQSPSNKVTEKGKDVELRCDPISGHTALYWYRQSLGQGLEFLIYFQGNSAPDKSGLPSDRFSAERTGGSVSTLTIQRTQQEDSAVYLCASSSGQGLAQYFGPGTRLTVT.